This is a list of T cell receptor beta chains from one sample in a study of T cell changes during pregnancy in multiple sclerosis. TCRdb keeps only in-frame clones here, not all; method: immunoSEQ multiplex PCR. This table has some 83,000 clones, around 90% appearing once. Specimen: PBMCs, collected in the first trimester of pregnancy. The receptor source for this set is a female donor in good health, serving as a control in a pregnancy study. Some clones in this sample may be carry-over from other donors' samples. Each CDR3 is given with its conserved first and last residue. D genes are given only for firm matches. Clone size, where shown, is once, few, many, or a class for clones that have expanded.

J | V | D | size | DNA | CDR3
TRBJ2-7 | TRBV27 | - | - | TGTGCCAGCACCAGGCGACGCGAGTACTTC | CASTRRREYF
TRBJ2-3 | TRBV5-4 | TRBD2 | - | TGTGCCAGCAGCTCCCTAGCGGGGGGACTCGATACGCAGTATTTT | CASSSLAGGLDTQYF
TRBJ1-1 | TRBV19 | - | once | TGTGCCAGTCAGGACAGATTGAACACTGAAGCTTTCTTT | CASQDRLNTEAFF
TRBJ1-5 | TRBV4-1 | - | - | TGCGCCAGCAGCCAAGATGGGGGAGGGGATAGCAATCAGCCCCAGCATTTT | CASSQDGGGDSNQPQHF
TRBJ2-5 | TRBV9 | - | - | TGTGCCAGCAGCGTAGACAGGGGGGGAGAGACCCAGTACTTC | CASSVDRGGETQYF
TRBJ2-1 | TRBV13 | - | - | TGTGCCAGCAGCCCCCCCCTAGCCAATGAGCAGTTCTTC | CASSPPLANEQFF
TRBJ2-2 | TRBV7-2 | TRBD2 | - | TGTGCCAGCAGCCTAGCGGGAGCGGGCACCGGGGAGCTGTTTTTT | CASSLAGAGTGELFF
TRBJ2-1 | TRBV2 | TRBD2 | - | TGTGCCAGCAGCCTTTCACTAGCGGGGGGGGGTAATGAGCAGTTCTTC | CASSLSLAGGGNEQFF
TRBJ2-1 | TRBV7-8 | TRBD2 | - | TGTGCCAGCAGCTTCGGGACTACCGCTGAGCAGTTCTTC | CASSFGTTAEQFF
TRBJ2-1 | TRBV7-2 | - | - | TGTGCCAGCAGCGGACAGTTTTCGGATGAGCAGTTCTTC | CASSGQFSDEQFF
TRBJ1-1 | TRBV7-9 | - | - | TGTGCCAGCAGCTTGGGCATCACTGAAGCTTTCTTT | CASSLGITEAFF
TRBJ2-4 | TRBV6-5 | - | - | TGTGCCAGCACGCAGTCGCGAGGAGGAAACATTCAGTACTTC | CASTQSRGGNIQYF
TRBJ2-5 | TRBV30 | - | - | TGTGCCTGGAGTGTACTAGAGACCCAGTACTTC | CAWSVLETQYF
TRBJ1-2 | TRBV19 | TRBD1 | - | TGTGCCAGTAGTACCACAGGGGCCTCCGGCTACACCTTC | CASSTTGASGYTF
TRBJ2-1 | TRBV5-6 | TRBD2 | - | TGTGCCAGCAGCTTTGTTAGCGGGATGCACAATGAGCAGTTCTTC | CASSFVSGMHNEQFF
TRBJ2-6 | TRBV19 | - | - | TGTGCCAGTAGTATAGTTTTGACACTCTCTGGGGCCAACGTCCTGACTTTC | CASSIVLTLSGANVLTF
TRBJ1-5 | TRBV6-1 | TRBD1 | - | TGTGCCAGCAGTGGTGTATTTCAAAGGGGGCTTTTTCAGCCCCAGCATTTT | CASSGVFQRGLFQPQHF
TRBJ2-7 | TRBV10-3 | TRBD1 | - | TGTGCCATCAGCGCACCCGGACAGGGTTGGTACTTC | CAISAPGQGWYF
TRBJ1-1 | TRBV2 | - | - | TGTGCCAGCAGTGAGAATACTTTGAACACTGAAGCTTTCTTT | CASSENTLNTEAFF
TRBJ2-7 | TRBV6-5 | - | - | TGTGCCAGCAGTTATAGGTTCCCAGGGGAGCAGTACTTC | CASSYRFPGEQYF
TRBJ1-1 | TRBV29-1 | TRBD1 | few | TGCAGCGTAACAGGGACAGCGAACACTGAAGCTTTCTTT | CSVTGTANTEAFF
TRBJ2-3 | TRBV27 | - | - | TGTGCCAGCAGTTCCGCCTCTAGCGCGTTCACAGCAGATACGCAGTATTTT | CASSSASSAFTADTQYF
TRBJ2-7 | TRBV25-1 | TRBD1 | - | TGTGCCAGCAGTGGGACAGGGCGCTACGAGCAGTACTTC | CASSGTGRYEQYF
TRBJ1-3 | TRBV6-6 | - | - | TGTGCCAGCAGTTACACAATAAGCTCTGGAAACACCATATATTTT | CASSYTISSGNTIYF
TRBJ2-7 | TRBV5-1 | TRBD1 | - | TGCGCCAGCAGCGCGGACAGGGGAACCTACGAGCAGTACTTC | CASSADRGTYEQYF
TRBJ1-5 | TRBV19 | TRBD1 | - | TGTGCCAGTAGAGGGGGACAGGGGCGCGCTACGGGTAGCAATCAGCCCCAGCATTTT | CASRGGQGRATGSNQPQHF
TRBJ2-1 | TRBV19 | TRBD1 | - | TGTGCCAGTAGTATCACAGGGGATGAGCAGTTCTTC | CASSITGDEQFF